One and the same sample provided the 11 T cell receptor beta chains below, sequenced in a study of shared clonotypes between healthy human individuals. Clones were sequenced by immunoSEQ multiplex PCR, and TCRdb holds only the in-frame ones, with some missing. Of hundreds of thousands of clones detected, about 97% appear once; the ten largest clones hold 0.32%. Material for sequencing was memory CD8+ T cells sorted from blood. As to subset: CD45RO+ cells pooled with CCR7-negative TemRA cells. Every receptor here comes from a young man in good health.

The rearrangement links TRBV4-1 to TRBJ2-1, with a weak D call TRBD2 (5 bases). The CDR3 is made up of 16 amino acids. Per germline, CDR1 MGHRA and CDR2 YSYEKL. The V end lost 1 base, the J end lost 0 bases, and 10 bases lay between the germline ends. The CDR3 loop is CASSQVRVLSYNEQFF. The CDR3 DNA reads as TGCGCCAGCAGCCAAGTGCGGGTCCTCTCCTACAATGAGCAGTTCTTC.

This clone was detected a few times. V and J are TRBV6-5 and TRBJ1-1; D is ambiguous. With 6 bases removed from V and 4 bases from J, the gap between germline ends came to 15 bases. The CDR3 has 14 residues. Germline V gives CDR1 MNHEY, CDR2 SVGAGI. CDR3 sequence: CASSPLMESTEAFF. The CDR3 DNA is TGTGCCAGCAGCCCCCTAATGGAAAGCACTGAAGCTTTCTTT.

The chain is built from TRBV7-2 and TRBJ2-1; TRBD2 agrees at 10 bases. V shed 4 bases and J 6 bases; nucleotides not matched to a gene: 3. Germline V CDR1 and CDR2: SGHTA, FQGNSA. The CDR3 contains 14 residues. CDR3 DNA sequence: TGTGCCAGCAGCTCGGGACTAGCGCTCAATGAGCAGTTCTTC. Its protein is CASSSGLALNEQFF.

The rearrangement links TRBV5-5 to TRBJ2-3; 10 bases agree with TRBD1. Germline trimming cut 3 bases from V and 0 bases from J; bases unmatched to any gene: 1. The CDR3 has 15 amino acids. Germline V gene lookup returns CDR1 SGHKS and CDR2 YYEKEE (reference sequence). The CDR3 sequence: CASSSDRGSTDTQYF. DNA for the CDR3: TGTGCCAGCAGCTCGGACAGGGGGAGCACAGATACGCAGTATTTT.

The chain has TRBV7-2 and TRBJ1-2; D is undetermined. Germline V CDR1 and CDR2: SGHTA, FQGNSA. V lost 3 bases to trimming and J lost 4 bases, with 12 bases between them. This CDR3 region has 14 residues. Here the CDR3 DNA reads TGTGCCAGCAGCTTCCACGGAACTTCCTATGGCTACACCTTC. Amino acids: CASSFHGTSYGYTF.

V gene TRBV4-1 combines with J gene TRBJ2-1; a weak D match, TRBD2 (6 bases). CDR1 and CDR2 (germline): MGHRA, YSYEKL. The CDR3 loop spans 15 amino acids. Trimming took 0 bases from V and 3 from J, leaving 9 bases between them. DNA for the CDR3: TGCGCCAGCAGCCAAGATGGAGGGGTCTACAATGAGCAGTTCTTC. Translation gives CASSQDGGVYNEQFF.

The CDR3 spells CASNRGLLSQYF. DNA of the CDR3: TGTGCCAGCAATAGGGGACTCCTCTCCCAGTACTTC. The rearrangement joins TRBV25-1 to TRBJ2-5; the D gene is possibly TRBD2 (6 bases). This CDR3 has 12 residues. Trimming stripped 7 bases from V and 9 bases from J, with 15 bases between. From germline, CDR1 is MGHDK and CDR2 SYGVNS.

CDR3 amino acids: CASSYLAGTDTQYF. The CDR3 DNA reads TGTGCCAGCAGTTACCTCGCGGGCACAGATACGCAGTATTTT. The rearrangement links TRBV6-5 to TRBJ2-3; D not resolved. The V gene's germline CDR1 is MNHEY and CDR2 SVGAGI. Trimming cost V 2 bases and J 1 base, with 7 bases left between them. The length of the CDR3 is 14 residues.

This clone was observed a single time. The V gene is TRBV28, the J gene TRBJ1-2; 9 bases are shared with TRBD1. The CDR3 has 16 amino acids. Trimming cost V 6 bases and J 0 bases; bases outside gene matches: 8. From germline, CDR1 is MDHEN and CDR2 SYDVKM. The CDR3 region has the DNA TGTGCCAGCAGACCGGACAGGGGTCGAGCTAACTATGGCTACACCTTC. This gives the protein CASRPDRGRANYGYTF.

This clone was seen only once. This sequence joins TRBV2 and TRBJ2-7, with no clear D. Germline lookup yields CDR1 SNHLY and CDR2 FYNNEI. Trimming left V 8 bases short and J 1 base short, with 15 bases between. The CDR3 runs to 14 residues. This CDR3 is CASSARVLSYEQYF. In nucleotides, the CDR3 is TGTGCCAGCTCGGCCCGGGTACTATCCTACGAGCAGTACTTC.

The chain is built from TRBV5-4 and TRBJ2-2; TRBD1 matches at 10 bases. CDR1 and CDR2 (germline): SGHNT, YYREEE (reference sequence). After removal of 0 bases from V and 3 bases from J, the junction contained 2 bases not matched to a gene. The CDR3 is 16 amino acids. The CDR3: CASSLGQGAHTGELFF. The DNA of the CDR3 is TGTGCCAGCAGCTTGGGACAGGGGGCGCACACCGGGGAGCTGTTTTTT.